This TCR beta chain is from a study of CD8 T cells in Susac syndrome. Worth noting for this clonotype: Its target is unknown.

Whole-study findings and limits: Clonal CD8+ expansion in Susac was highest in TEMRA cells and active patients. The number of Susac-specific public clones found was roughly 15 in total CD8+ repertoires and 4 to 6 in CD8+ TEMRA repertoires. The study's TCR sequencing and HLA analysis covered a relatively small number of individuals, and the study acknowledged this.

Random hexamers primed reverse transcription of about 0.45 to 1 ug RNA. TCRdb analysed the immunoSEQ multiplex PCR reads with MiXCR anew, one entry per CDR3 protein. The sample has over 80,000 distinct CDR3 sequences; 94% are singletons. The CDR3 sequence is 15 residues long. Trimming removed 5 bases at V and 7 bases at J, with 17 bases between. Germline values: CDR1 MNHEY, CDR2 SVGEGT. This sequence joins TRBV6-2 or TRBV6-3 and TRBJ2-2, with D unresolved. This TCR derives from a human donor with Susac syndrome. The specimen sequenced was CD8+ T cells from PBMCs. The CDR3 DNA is TGTGCCAGCAGTGACCGTTTGGGCAGCGTCGGGGAGCTGTTTTTT. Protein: CASSDRLGSVGELFF.